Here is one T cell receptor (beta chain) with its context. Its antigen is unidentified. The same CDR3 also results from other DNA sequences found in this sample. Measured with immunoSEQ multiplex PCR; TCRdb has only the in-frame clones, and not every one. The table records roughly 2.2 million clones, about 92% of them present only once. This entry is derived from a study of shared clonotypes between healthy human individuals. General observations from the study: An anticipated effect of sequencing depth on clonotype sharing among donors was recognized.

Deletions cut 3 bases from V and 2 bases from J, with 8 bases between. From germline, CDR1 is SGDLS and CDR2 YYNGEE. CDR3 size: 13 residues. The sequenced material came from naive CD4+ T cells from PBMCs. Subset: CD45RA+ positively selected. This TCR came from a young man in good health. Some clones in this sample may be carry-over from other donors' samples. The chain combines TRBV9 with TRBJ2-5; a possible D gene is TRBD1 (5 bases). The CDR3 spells CASSATAQETQYF. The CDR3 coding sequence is TGTGCCAGCAGCGCGACAGCACAAGAGACCCAGTACTTC.